What follows is one T cell receptor beta chain and its context. CDR1 and CDR2 (germline): PRHDT, FYEKMQ (reference sequence). The CDR3 has 13 residues. The V segment lost 2 bases and the J segment 11 bases; nucleotides outside the gene matches: 8. Data came from immunoSEQ multiplex PCR; TCRdb stores just in-frame clones and leaves some out. The sample shows about 51,000 clones, 94% of them seen only once. The sample belongs to a study of T cell changes during pregnancy in multiple sclerosis. The chain recombines TRBV13 with TRBJ1-1; 7 bases map to TRBD1. The clonotype comes from a female donor with multiple sclerosis, enrolled in a pregnancy study. The input for sequencing was CD4+ T cells from peripheral blood mononuclear cells, taken in the second trimester of pregnancy. The CDR3 sequence is CASSLKGGGRAFF. The CDR3 DNA reads as TGTGCCAGCAGCTTAAAAGGGGGCGGGCGGGCTTTCTTT.